The 21 T cell receptor beta chains below come from one sample, sequenced in a study of T cell responses to AZD1222 COVID-19 vaccine. The protocol was immunoSEQ multiplex PCR, while the TCRdb copy is restricted to in-frame clones and leaves out a portion. Of 120,000 to 150,000 clones in the sample, under 95% are singletons; the top ten hold less than 2%. The specimen was peripheral blood, collected on day 0 of AZD1222 vaccination. The receptors come from an adult in good health.

V is TRBV9 and J is TRBJ2-3; D may match TRBD1 or TRBD2 (5 bases each). Germline lookup yields CDR1 SGDLS and CDR2 YYNGEE. CDR3 length equals 17 residues. V dropped 4 bases and J dropped 5 bases, with 23 bases sitting between them. CDR3 protein: CASSLEGYYPRLDTQYF. For the CDR3, the DNA is TGTGCCAGCAGCCTAGAGGGGTACTACCCTAGGTTAGATACGCAGTATTTT. The variable domain in full, completed from reference TRBV9 and TRBJ2-3, reads DSGVTQTPKHLITATGQRVTLRCSPRSGDLSVYWYQQSLDQGLQFLIQYYNGEERAKGNILERFSAQQFPDLHSELNLSSLELGDSALYFCASSLEGYYPRLDTQYFGPGTRLTVL.

The rearrangement uses TRBV3-1 (or the pseudogene TRBV3-2) and TRBJ1-2; 8 nucleotides agree with TRBD1. Germline V gene lookup returns CDR1 LGHDT and CDR2 YNNKEL (reference sequence). Trimming removed 4 bases from V and 2 bases from J; junction bases left unmatched: 9. This CDR3 region has 16 residues. CDR3 DNA sequence: TGTGCCAGCAGCCCCCCCCAGGGGGCGCAGAACTATGGCTACACCTTC. This codes for CASSPPQGAQNYGYTF.

With regard to this clone: At the DNA level, this CDR3 is encoded by other sequences in the same sample as well. The chain uses TRBV5-1 and TRBJ1-5, with D hard to call. The V end lost 0 bases, the J end lost 5 bases, and 9 bases lay between the germline ends. There are 14 residues in the CDR3. Germline CDR1 reads SGHRS; CDR2 reads YFSETQ. CDR3 loop: CASSLGGGDQPQHF. DNA for the CDR3: TGCGCCAGCAGCTTGGGGGGAGGAGATCAGCCCCAGCATTTT.

The chain is built from TRBV10-2 and TRBJ2-1; TRBD2 agrees at 12 bases. Germline CDR1 reads WSHSY; CDR2 reads SAAADI. The CDR3 length is 15 residues. V shed 6 bases, J shed 4 bases, and the junction held 4 bases outside the gene matches. CDR3 loop: CASRETSGSYNEQFF. The CDR3 nucleotides read TGCGCCAGCAGGGAGACTAGCGGGAGTTACAATGAGCAGTTCTTC.

The chain joins TRBV7-9 to TRBJ1-4, with 8 bases fitting TRBD1. Looked up from germline, CDR1 is SEHNR and CDR2 is FQNEAQ (reference sequence). CDR3 length equals 15 residues. The junction had 2 bases not matched to a gene; V was cut back by 2 bases and J by 3 bases. The chain's CDR3 is CASSLMGQANEKLFF. CDR3 sequence (DNA): TGTGCCAGCAGCTTAATGGGACAGGCTAATGAAAAACTGTTTTTT.

The chain employs TRBV6-1 and TRBJ1-5, with unresolved D. Germline-derived CDR1 and CDR2 are MNHNS and SASEGT. V was shortened by 0 bases and J by 7 bases, with 7 bases between the two germline ends. The CDR3 consists of 13 residues. CDR3 protein: CASSEAGGQPQHF. CDR3 DNA: TGTGCCAGCAGTGAAGCGGGAGGGCAGCCCCAGCATTTT.

This clone was seen a single time. The chain links TRBV6-5 to TRBJ1-3; D is ambiguous. The CDR3 is 14 amino acids. With 7 bases removed from V and 0 bases from J, the gap between germline ends came to 10 bases. CDR1 and CDR2 (germline): MNHEY, SVGAGI. CDR3 DNA: TGTGCCAGCAAGGTTCCGGGCTCTGGAAACACCATATATTTT. Amino acids: CASKVPGSGNTIYF.

The chain recombines TRBV15 with TRBJ1-5; D remains ambiguous. CDR1 is LNHNV and CDR2 is YYDKDF in the germline V gene (reference sequence). CDR3 size: 16 residues. Trimming removed 1 base from V and 3 bases from J, with 13 bases in between. The CDR3 sequence: CATSRAPPGSNQPQHF. The CDR3 DNA reads TGTGCCACCAGCAGAGCCCCCCCCGGGTCCAATCAGCCCCAGCATTTT.

This clone showed up just once. The rearrangement uses TRBV12-3 or TRBV12-4 and TRBJ2-1; no clear D. The CDR3 consists of 12 residues. Between the trimmed V and J ends, which lost 3 bases and 4 bases, there was a span of 4 bases. CDR3 DNA sequence: TGTGCCAGCAGTTTCAGTTACAATGAGCAGTTCTTC. Protein product: CASSFSYNEQFF.

The chain is built from TRBV5-8 and TRBJ2-1; 11 bases fit TRBD2. J lost 4 bases, V lost 0 bases, and 6 bases had no gene match. Germline lookup yields CDR1 SGHTS and CDR2 YDEGEE. The CDR3 covers 17 residues. In DNA form, the CDR3 reads TGTGCCAGCAGCTTGGAGGCTAGCGGGAGGATTTACAATGAGCAGTTCTTC. Translated, it gives CASSLEASGRIYNEQFF.

The rearrangement links TRBV3-1 (or the pseudogene TRBV3-2) to TRBJ2-1; 7 bases fit TRBD1. This CDR3 is 18 amino acids long. Losses at the gene ends were 0 bases for V and 4 bases for J; bases not matched to a gene: 12. CDR1 is LGHDT and CDR2 is YNNKEL in the germline V gene (reference sequence). In DNA, the CDR3 is TGTGCCAGCAGCCAAGAGAGACAGGGCTATCAGAGTTACAATGAGCAGTTCTTC. Translation: CASSQERQGYQSYNEQFF.

The chain carries TRBV29-1 and TRBJ2-3, with TRBD2 matching 13 bases. Germline loops: CDR1 SQVTM, CDR2 ANQGSEA. The CDR3 sequence is 14 residues long. Unmatched junction bases numbered 8, after V lost 7 bases and J lost 7 bases. CDR3 sequence (DNA): TGCAGCGCCGCACTAGCGGGGGGGCCAAATACGCAGTATTTT. Its protein product is CSAALAGGPNTQYF.

The chain has TRBV7-9 and TRBJ2-3; D is uncertain. V was clipped by 5 bases and J by 2 bases, with 8 bases between them. Germline V gene data show CDR1 as SEHNR and CDR2 as FQNEAQ (reference sequence). The CDR3 consists of 13 residues. DNA of the CDR3: TGTGCCAGCAGCGTGAGCTACACAGATACGCAGTATTTT. It codes for CASSVSYTDTQYF.

The rearrangement links TRBV6-5 to TRBJ1-1; D ambiguous. V shed 6 bases and J shed 0 bases, with 8 bases lying between them. Looked up from germline, CDR1 is MNHEY and CDR2 is SVGAGI. This CDR3 spans 13 amino acids. CDR3 region: CASSRTVNTEAFF. DNA of the CDR3: TGTGCCAGCAGCAGGACGGTGAACACTGAAGCTTTCTTT.

The chain has TRBV2 and TRBJ2-1; the match to TRBD2 covers 7 bases. Germline assignment: CDR1 SNHLY and CDR2 FYNNEI. This CDR3 is 15 amino acids long. With 8 bases clipped from V and 4 bases from J, the junction kept 11 bases outside the gene matches. CDR3 sequence: CASVPESGIYNEQFF. DNA for the CDR3: TGTGCCAGCGTCCCTGAGAGCGGGATATACAATGAGCAGTTCTTC.

The J gene is TRBJ1-6, the V gene TRBV25-1; TRBD1 matches at 9 bases. The CDR3 sequence is 15 residues long. V gave up 2 bases and J gave up 10 bases; unmatched junction bases: 6. The germline V gene encodes CDR1 MGHDK and CDR2 SYGVNS. The CDR3 loop is CASSEGTGLLSPLHF. CDR3 nucleotides: TGTGCCAGCAGTGAAGGGACAGGGTTACTATCACCCCTCCACTTT.

The V and J genes are TRBV2 and TRBJ1-1; D unresolved. Per the germline V gene, CDR1 is SNHLY and CDR2 is FYNNEI. V lost 4 bases and J lost 5, with 11 bases in between. CDR3 length: 13 amino acids. The chain's CDR3 is CASSGGPGTEAFF. CDR3 sequence (DNA): TGTGCCAGCAGTGGTGGACCGGGGACTGAAGCTTTCTTT.

V and J are TRBV7-9 and TRBJ1-1; possibly TRBD1 for D (5 bases). This CDR3 spans 13 amino acids. Trimming cost V 2 bases and J 5 bases, with 9 bases left between them. The germline gives CDR1 SEHNR, CDR2 FQNEAQ (reference sequence). The DNA of the CDR3 is TGTGCCAGCAGCTTACAGGGAGTTACTGAAGCTTTCTTT. The encoded protein is CASSLQGVTEAFF.

The CDR3 sequence is CASSWGDRGLTEAFF. The CDR3 coding sequence is TGCGCCAGCAGCTGGGGAGACAGGGGGCTTACTGAAGCTTTCTTT. The V and J genes are TRBV5-1 and TRBJ1-1; 10 nucleotides line up with TRBD1. Germline V lookup: CDR1 SGHRS, CDR2 YFSETQ. With V trimmed by 3 bases and J by 5 bases, 7 bases remained unmatched. This CDR3 has 15 amino acids.

The J gene is TRBJ1-1, the V gene TRBV15; 10 bases are shared with TRBD1. Germline trimming cut 0 bases from V and 5 bases from J; bases unmatched to any gene: 9. In germline, CDR1 is LNHNV, CDR2 YYDKDF (reference sequence). The CDR3 is 17 residues long. The CDR3 region is CATSRDTTGGAWTEAFF. The DNA of the CDR3 is TGTGCCACCAGCAGAGATACGACAGGGGGCGCGTGGACTGAAGCTTTCTTT.

CDR3 residues: CASSGGTGRGNQPQHF. Here the CDR3 DNA reads TGTGCCAGTAGTGGAGGGACAGGGAGAGGAAATCAGCCCCAGCATTTT. The chain links TRBV19 to TRBJ1-5; 9 bases are shared with TRBD1. Germline trimming cut 5 bases from V and 4 bases from J; bases unmatched to any gene: 9. The CDR3 sequence is 16 residues long. Germline V gives CDR1 LNHDA, CDR2 SQIVND (reference sequence).